The entry that follows covers one T cell receptor beta chain sequence. Its antigen is not yet known. No qualities accompany the bases; no much larger clone lies one base away. The donors were included in the validation cohort of some 110 subjects, a group kept apart from the approximately 700-subject first cohort. CDR1 and CDR2, per the germline V gene, are MDHEN and SYDVKM. Spanning cysteine to phenylalanine, the CDR3 consists of 14 amino acids. Here the CDR3 DNA is all that survives: 42 bases in frame from base 1. V loses 6 bases of germline sequence and J loses 2 bases, and the interval between the two ends is 13 bases. The record originates from a study of cytomegalovirus exposure and HLA in healthy donors (dated by TCRdb to the late 2010s). A note on the overall study: A later analysis indicated that the 130 or so validation repertoires were generated on the platform also employed for the roughly 730 repertoires of the first cohort. The study was designed to test whether signatures of past pathogen exposure could be identified by cataloging public T cell receptors. A separate validation cohort of roughly 130 different subjects was used in addition to the approximately 610-subject first cohort. The study combined high-throughput TCR immunosequencing, statistical association of individual TCRs with disease status, and machine learning to predict cytomegalovirus infection status.

The library was built by means of the immunoSEQ multiplex PCR assay. The original pipeline was this. A statistical classification framework was built to diagnose cytomegalovirus status from the catalog of TCR beta chain sequences. TCRdb holds this immuneACCESS table with in-frame rearrangements only. Some clones are missing; in checked studies, unresolved V genes explain under half, and the rest has no known cause. Clone size and V and J calls were adopted from that table, with D and trimming inferred from the DNA. This sample gives 150,000 to 200,000 clones in total; 75% to 90% of them show up just once. Jointly, the top ten make up under 7.5% of the sample. General findings and caveats noted by the study authors: While some public TCRs were present in many individuals, most TCR sequences turned up only very rarely across donors. A total of 150 or so TCR beta chains were listed by the study as associated with cytomegalovirus. The classifier was reported to diagnose cytomegalovirus status with high specificity and sensitivity in both the original cohort and the validation cohort. Of the cluster scores, around 95% were above 0 in a later analysis, which found that TCRs clustered in the first cohort also tended to co-occur in the roughly 130 validation repertoires. All 120 or so repertoires were used to score co-occurrence in the validation cohort in a later analysis, because that analysis had no HLA typing for the cohort. In vitro tests confirmed that a few of the cytomegalovirus-associated TCR beta chains recognize cytomegalovirus antigens. The authors suggested that the approach could potentially be extended to other disease states and immunological phenotypes.

This TCR was recovered from a man younger than 35 in good health and CMV-seropositive. Here the chain combines TRBV28 and TRBJ1-1, with a tentative D gene TRBD1 over 6 matching bases. What was sequenced was PBMCs. At the DNA level, the sequence is TGTGCCAGCAGAAATCCGGGACAAAACACTGAAGCTTTCTTT. This encodes CASRNPGQNTEAFF.